Listed below are T cell receptor beta chains from one sample, sequenced in a study of cytomegalovirus exposure and HLA in healthy donors. The protocol was immunoSEQ multiplex PCR, while the TCRdb copy is restricted to in-frame clones and leaves out a portion. The sample holds 180,000 or so clones, over 60% seen once. Material for sequencing was PBMCs. The receptors were gathered from a man in his fifties in good health and CMV-seropositive. Both conserved end residues are part of each CDR3. D genes are given only for firm matches. A row's size may be missing; if present it is once, few, many or a size class.

clone_size d_call j_call v_call cdr3_nt cdr3_aa
NA NA TRBJ2-7 TRBV6-5 TGTGCCAGCAGTTCCATCTACAGGGCCGAGCAGTACTTC CASSSIYRAEQYF
NA NA TRBJ2-3 TRBV5-8 TGTGCCAGCAGCTTGGAGGGGAGGAGGACAGATACGCAGTATTTT CASSLEGRRTDTQYF
NA TRBD1 TRBJ2-7 TRBV7-7 TGTGCCAGCAGCCCCCCCCCGGCTCCTTCTCAGGGGGCCCGGTTCTACGAGCAGTACTTC CASSPPPAPSQGARFYEQYF
once NA TRBJ2-3 TRBV6-5 TGTGCCAGCAGTTACACGGCGGGGACAGCTTCAGATACGCAGTATTTT CASSYTAGTASDTQYF
few TRBD2 TRBJ2-3 TRBV5-1 TGCGCCAGCAGCGTGGAGGGCGGGGGGGCTTCGGATACGCAGTATTTT CASSVEGGGASDTQYF
few NA TRBJ2-5 TRBV10-3 TGTGCCATCAGTGAGTCGGGGGGGCAGGAGACCCAGTACTTC CAISESGGQETQYF
NA NA TRBJ1-1 TRBV6-6 TGTGCCAGCAGGAGGAGCGGAACTGAAGCTTTCTTT CASRRSGTEAFF
NA NA TRBJ2-2 TRBV7-3 TGTGCCAGCAGCACGACAGGCACCGGGGAGCTGTTTTTT CASSTTGTGELFF
NA TRBD1 TRBJ1-6 TRBV27 TGTGCCAGCAGTTTCCTCGGACAGGGGCGGAATTCACCCCTCCACTTT CASSFLGQGRNSPLHF
NA NA TRBJ2-5 TRBV7-2 TGTGCCAGCAGCTTAGGCAGACAAGAGACCCAGTACTTC CASSLGRQETQYF
NA TRBD2 TRBJ2-3 TRBV4-2 TGTGCCAGCAGCCAAGATCGGGGGGGCGCAGATACGCAGTATTTT CASSQDRGGADTQYF